These 11 T cell receptor beta chains were all obtained from the same sample, sequenced in a study of blood T cells in healthy people across ages. For the second PCR, which ran for about 7 to 11 cycles, a sample-barcoded 5' primer and a J-beta primer mix were used. TCRdb itself ran the 5' RACE reads through MiXCR, one entry per CDR3 protein. The sample yields some 760,000 distinct CDR3 sequences, more than 20% seen once. The same specimen was also included in a second study, on T cells of mothers and their children.

The material sequenced was blood. These receptors originate from a boy younger than 18 in good health.

This clonotype was picked up a small number of times. The CDR3 is CSTGQAVGTQYF. CDR3 in DNA: TGCAGCACCGGACAGGCCGTAGGGACCCAGTACTTC. The rearrangement links TRBV29-1 to TRBJ2-5; TRBD1 matches 7 bases. Trimming at V came to 8 bases and at J to 7 bases, leaving 10 bases not matched to a gene. The CDR3 loop spans 12 amino acids. CDR1 and CDR2 (germline): SQVTM, ANQGSEA.

This clonotype was seen only a few times. This chain joins TRBV28 and TRBJ2-3; 8 positions agree with TRBD1. V dropped 6 bases and J dropped 4; count of bases not matched to a gene: 6. The CDR3 covers 14 residues. CDR1 is MDHEN, CDR2 SYDVKM, per germline. The CDR3 nucleotides read TGTGCCAGCAGGGCAGGGGGCGTTGCAGATACGCAGTATTTT. It translates to CASRAGGVADTQYF.

This clonotype was seen at least ten times. The chain has TRBV7-2 and TRBJ2-5; D assignment may be TRBD1 or TRBD2 (6 bases each). The CDR3 is 13 residues long. Germline V gene data show CDR1 as SGHTA and CDR2 as FQGNSA. Trimming took 6 bases from V and 5 from J, leaving 13 bases between them. The CDR3 spells CASSLRGRETQYF. The CDR3 nucleotides read TGTGCCAGCAGTTTACGGGGGCGGGAGACCCAGTACTTC.

The chain joins TRBV6-1 to TRBJ1-5; D not certain. In germline, CDR1 is MNHNS, CDR2 SASEGT. The V end was cut by 11 bases, the J end by 1 base, with 12 bases between. CDR3 size: 13 residues. CDR3: CACTELSNQPQHF. Written as DNA, the CDR3 is TGTGCCTGCACGGAACTCAGCAATCAGCCCCAGCATTTT.

In its sample, this clonotype was seen a few times. The chain recombines TRBV11-1 with TRBJ2-5; TRBD2 matches at 12 bases. TRBJ2-1 matches the DNA end more closely, so the J call is doubtful. Germline CDR1 is SGHAT and CDR2 is FQDESV (reference sequence). The CDR3 loop spans 16 amino acids. The CDR3 reads CASSFGLAGPVDEQFF. CDR3 bases: TGTGCCAGCAGCTTCGGACTAGCGGGACCGGTTGATGAGCAGTTCTTC.

This clonotype turned up a few times. The chain combines TRBV7-2 with TRBJ1-1; a possible D gene is TRBD1 (5 bases). Germline values: CDR1 SGHTA, CDR2 FQGNSA. This CDR3 has 14 amino acids. Trimming took 3 bases from V and 7 from J, leaving 15 bases between them. CDR3 in amino acids: CASSFDTGGREAFF. As DNA, the CDR3 is TGTGCCAGCAGCTTCGATACTGGGGGTCGTGAAGCTTTCTTT.

This clonotype has a count of ten or more. The chain employs TRBV9 and TRBJ2-5, with 7 nucleotides matching TRBD1. V was clipped by 5 bases and J by 2 bases; unmatched bases: 9. The CDR3 spans 15 residues. Germline V gives CDR1 SGDLS, CDR2 YYNGEE. CDR3: CASSSEGTVQETQYF. The DNA for the CDR3 is TGTGCCAGCAGTAGTGAGGGGACAGTACAAGAGACCCAGTACTTC.

The chain employs TRBV10-3 and TRBJ2-7; D is possibly TRBD1 or TRBD2 (6 bases each). The CDR3 has 14 residues. Germline-derived CDR1 and CDR2 are ENHRY and SYGVKD. Between the trimmed V and J ends, which lost 10 bases and 6 bases, there was a span of 22 bases. For the CDR3, the DNA is TGTGCCACGGCCGGGGCAGGGGAGGATCCCGAGCAGTACTTC. Its protein product is CATAGAGEDPEQYF.

This clonotype has only a few counts. The J gene is TRBJ1-4, the V gene TRBV20-1; perhaps TRBD1 as D (5 bases). V lost 2 bases and J lost 12, with 13 bases in between. Germline V gene sequence: CDR1 DFQATT, CDR2 SNEGSKA (reference sequence). This CDR3 region has 12 residues. The CDR3 spells CSARSSPGQLFF. The CDR3 DNA reads TGCAGTGCTAGATCATCCCCGGGACAACTGTTTTTT.

The CDR3 region is CASSQEAGRRTDTQYF. As DNA, the CDR3 is TGCGCCAGCAGCCAAGAGGCGGGGAGGAGAACAGATACGCAGTATTTT. J is TRBJ2-3 and V is TRBV4-1; D might be TRBD2 (6 bases). Germline CDR1 and CDR2: MGHRA and YSYEKL. The V gene lost 0 bases and the J gene lost 3 bases, with 13 bases spanning the gap. The CDR3 is made up of 16 amino acids.

This clonotype was detected only a few times. V gene TRBV11-1 combines with J gene TRBJ1-5, with 7 nucleotides matching TRBD1. The CDR3 runs to 15 residues. Germline assignment: CDR1 SGHAT and CDR2 FQDESV (reference sequence). V shed 0 bases, J shed 6 bases, and the junction held 5 bases outside the gene matches. CDR3 amino acids: CASSLAGGEGQPQHF. CDR3 DNA sequence: TGTGCCAGCAGCTTAGCAGGGGGCGAAGGTCAGCCCCAGCATTTT.